There are a few counts of the clone carrying this T cell receptor beta chain. The antigen is not known. These data come from a study of CD8+ T cells in alopecia areata. The germline V gene encodes CDR1 MDHEN and CDR2 SYDVKM. This CDR3 comprises 20 residues. J gave up 4 bases and V 6 bases, and 22 bases lay outside the gene matches. Alopecia areata patients had lesional scalp punch biopsies and peripheral blood taken from them. Once RNA had been extracted, it was reverse transcribed into cDNA to act as the sequencing template. Assay used: immunoSEQ multiplex PCR; TCRdb lists only in-frame clones, some missing. Counted here are approximately 58,000 clones, roughly 40% occurring once; the ten biggest clones make up roughly 51%. Study observations and caveats: With patients, TCR sharing proved less clear than in mice, a difference possibly related to HLA.

The receptor was derived from a human donor with alopecia areata. This chain links TRBV28 with TRBJ2-1; TRBD1 agrees at 9 bases. Sequencing input: NKG2D-low CD8+ T cells sorted from blood. The CDR3 region has the DNA TGTGCCAGCAGCTCCCCTCCGTTCAGTGTCTTGGGGACAGGGTACAATGAGCAGTTCTTC. Residues: CASSSPPFSVLGTGYNEQFF.